These 27 T cell receptor beta chains were sequenced from one sample in a study of blood T cell repertoires in COVID-19. Only in-frame clones appear in the TCRdb table, and some are missing; sequencing was by immunoSEQ multiplex PCR. The repertoire holds hundreds of thousands of clones, with approximately 90% as singletons. Sequenced input: PBMCs or T cells enriched from blood (not recorded which). These receptors came from a man aged 25-40 years who had recovered from COVID-19.

The CDR3 loop is CASSSRSAFSYNEQFF. CDR3 bases: TGTGCCAGCAGTTCCCGTAGCGCCTTCTCCTACAATGAGCAGTTCTTC. The genes are TRBV6-5 and TRBJ2-1, with a weak D call TRBD2 (5 bases). The CDR3 length is 16 residues. V lost 4 bases, J lost 0 bases, and 13 bases lay in between. The germline gives CDR1 MNHEY, CDR2 SVGAGI.

The chain is built from TRBV7-9 and TRBJ2-7; 10 bases are a match to TRBD1. Germline lookup yields CDR1 SEHNR and CDR2 FQNEAQ (reference sequence). V trimming: 6 bases; J trimming: 2 bases; junction bases outside the gene matches: 7. The CDR3 sequence is 15 residues long. The CDR3 sequence: CASSKGQGVPYEQYF. In DNA, the CDR3 is TGTGCCAGCAGTAAAGGACAGGGGGTTCCCTACGAGCAGTACTTC.

The J gene is TRBJ1-5, the V gene TRBV27; 7 bases line up with TRBD1. Germline trimming cut 5 bases from V and 0 bases from J; bases unmatched to any gene: 16. Germline V gene sequence: CDR1 MNHEY, CDR2 SMNVEV (reference sequence). The CDR3 covers 19 residues. CDR3 sequence (DNA): TGTGCCAGCAGTCCGCGGACAGGTAGCCTCCAATATAGCAATCAGCCCCAGCATTTT. Amino acid sequence: CASSPRTGSLQYSNQPQHF.

This chain links TRBV4-1 with TRBJ1-5; D is unclear. The CDR3 is 16 residues long. Germline values: CDR1 MGHRA, CDR2 YSYEKL. V was pared by 1 base and J by 0 bases, with 10 bases between. The CDR3 reads CASSQVLGDSNQPQHF. The DNA of the CDR3 is TGCGCCAGCAGCCAAGTCCTCGGGGATAGCAATCAGCCCCAGCATTTT.

This sequence joins TRBV5-6 and TRBJ2-7; D gene ambiguous. V lost 0 bases and J lost 4, with 2 bases in between. The CDR3 is made up of 11 amino acids. The germline CDR1 and CDR2 sequences are SGHDT and YYEEEE. The CDR3 nucleotides read TGTGCCAGCAGCTTGGCTTACGAGCAGTACTTC. Translation gives CASSLAYEQYF.

The chain employs TRBV6-5 and TRBJ1-5, with 8 bases lining up with TRBD1. Germline CDR1 reads MNHEY; CDR2 reads SVGAGI. J lost 9 bases, V lost 10 bases, and 5 bases had no gene match. The CDR3 sequence is 11 residues long. The DNA for the CDR3 is TGTGCCATCGCAGGGGGCGGGCCCCAGCATTTT. It codes for CAIAGGGPQHF.

This rearrangement joins TRBV13 to TRBJ2-5, with D perhaps TRBD1 (6 bases). Trimming stripped 2 bases from V and 4 bases from J, with 8 bases between. Germline V gene data show CDR1 as PRHDT and CDR2 as FYEKMQ (reference sequence). CDR3 size: 13 residues. The DNA of the CDR3 is TGTGCCAGCAGCTTAACCAGGGGAGAGACCCAGTACTTC. Translated: CASSLTRGETQYF.

V usage is TRBV30 and J usage is TRBJ1-5; the match to TRBD1 covers 9 bases. With 5 bases clipped from V and 7 bases from J, the junction kept 9 bases outside the gene matches. Germline V lookup: CDR1 GTSNPN, CDR2 SVGIG (reference sequence). The CDR3 runs to 14 residues. The CDR3 region is CAWDRTGAGQPQHF. CDR3 coding DNA: TGTGCCTGGGATCGGACAGGGGCAGGCCAGCCCCAGCATTTT.

This chain links TRBV29-1 with TRBJ1-2; D uncertain. V lost 2 bases to trimming and J lost 4 bases, with 14 bases between them. The CDR3 loop spans 14 amino acids. CDR1 is SQVTM and CDR2 is ANQGSEA in the germline V gene. The CDR3 sequence: CSVETGQAAYGYTF. As DNA, the CDR3 is TGCAGCGTTGAAACCGGTCAGGCCGCCTATGGCTACACCTTC.

The rearrangement uses TRBV6-2 or TRBV6-3 and TRBJ1-1, with unresolved D. The CDR3 is made up of 12 amino acids. CDR1 MNHEY and CDR2 SVGEGT come from the germline V gene. V lost 2 bases to trimming and J lost 10 bases, with 11 bases between them. The CDR3 is CASSYPVEGAFF. As DNA, the CDR3 is TGTGCCAGCAGTTACCCCGTGGAGGGAGCTTTCTTT.

The chain carries TRBV29-1 and TRBJ2-7, with D perhaps matching TRBD1 (5 bases). Trimming took 4 bases from V and 2 from J, leaving 12 bases between them. This CDR3 spans 13 amino acids. Germline CDR1 and CDR2: SQVTM and ANQGSEA. CDR3 in amino acids: CSVAGLHTYEQYF. CDR3 in DNA: TGCAGCGTTGCAGGGCTACATACCTACGAGCAGTACTTC.

The chain combines TRBV4-2 with TRBJ1-3; D gene ambiguous. V was shortened by 0 bases and J by 4 bases, with 13 bases between the two germline ends. Looked up from germline, CDR1 is LGHNA and CDR2 is YNFKEQ. CDR3 length equals 16 residues. CDR3 nucleotide sequence: TGTGCCAGCAGCCAAGATCTCGCGGGCCTGGGAAACACCATATATTTT. Translated, it gives CASSQDLAGLGNTIYF.

The chain joins TRBV20-1 to TRBJ2-5; 8 bases line up with TRBD2. Trimming removed 3 bases from V and 4 bases from J; junction bases left unmatched: 7. This CDR3 contains 14 residues. The germline gives CDR1 DFQATT, CDR2 SNEGSKA (reference sequence). The chain's CDR3 is CSASPGRAGETQYF. CDR3 bases: TGCAGTGCTAGTCCCGGGAGGGCCGGAGAGACCCAGTACTTC.

This clone appeared once. The chain joins TRBV29-1 to TRBJ2-1; tentatively, D is TRBD2 (5 bases). The germline V gene encodes CDR1 SQVTM and CDR2 ANQGSEA. V dropped 3 bases and J dropped 8 bases, with 14 bases sitting between them. The CDR3 contains 13 residues. The CDR3: CSVEALRGDEQFF. CDR3 in DNA: TGCAGCGTTGAGGCCCTCCGGGGAGATGAGCAGTTCTTC.

The chain has TRBV9 and TRBJ1-2, with 9 bases identical to TRBD1. The V gene end was trimmed by 3 bases and the J gene end by 5 bases; junction bases not matched to a gene: 14. The CDR3 loop spans 17 amino acids. From germline, CDR1 is SGDLS and CDR2 YYNGEE. CDR3 DNA: TGTGCCAGCAGCGGACACCAGGGACAGGGATTACTGTATGGCTACACCTTC. It yields the protein CASSGHQGQGLLYGYTF.

The genes are TRBV28 and TRBJ2-1, with D possibly matching TRBD2 (5 bases). Trimming pared 3 bases from V and 0 bases from J, leaving 6 bases between. CDR1 and CDR2 from the germline V gene are MDHEN and SYDVKM. The CDR3 runs 14 residues. The CDR3 DNA follows: TGTGCCAGCAGTTTTGGGAGCTCCTACAATGAGCAGTTCTTC. Amino acid sequence: CASSFGSSYNEQFF. Full variable domain (rest looked up from reference TRBV28 and TRBJ2-1): DVKVTQSSRYLVKRTGEKVFLECVQDMDHENMFWYRQDPGLGLRLIYFSYDVKMKEKGDIPEGYSVSREKKERFSLILESASTNQTSMYLCASSFGSSYNEQFFGPGTRLTVL.

In its sample, this clone was seen a few times. Within the sample, other DNA sequences also encode this same CDR3. V usage is TRBV12-3 or TRBV12-4 and J usage is TRBJ1-1; a possible D gene is TRBD1 (5 bases). Trimming took off 6 bases at V and 5 bases at J, with 10 bases between the two ends. This CDR3 spans 12 amino acids. The CDR3 spells CASSPGGTEAFF. CDR3 DNA: TGTGCCAGCAGCCCGGGGGGAACTGAAGCTTTCTTT.

Regarding this clone: Its ends do not fully match the called genes, so a read error is possible. The chain couples TRBV5-3 to TRBJ1-6; D is possibly TRBD1 (6 bases). TRBV5-3 belongs to the ORF category, with a function that is uncertain. The CDR3 loop spans 17 amino acids. The CDR3 spells CVRSLDGTPGYNSPLHF. The CDR3 DNA follows: TGTGTCAGAAGCTTGGATGGGACACCCGGCTATAATTCACCCCTCCACTTT.

This chain connects TRBV7-2 to TRBJ1-6; D gene unclear. The CDR3 contains 15 residues. Germline loops: CDR1 SGHTA, CDR2 FQGNSA. The V end was cut by 3 bases, the J end by 8 bases, with 14 bases between. CDR3 in DNA: TGTGCCAGCAGCTTTTCCACATTTGTGGATTCACCCCTCCACTTT. It codes for CASSFSTFVDSPLHF.

This rearrangement joins TRBV12-5 to TRBJ1-5, with D hard to call. The CDR3 is 13 amino acids. V dropped 6 bases and J dropped 0 bases, with 6 bases sitting between them. The V gene's germline CDR1 is LGHNT and CDR2 FRNRAP. The CDR3 region has the DNA TGTGCTAGTGGCACTACTAGCAATCAGCCCCAGCATTTT. Protein: CASGTTSNQPQHF.

This chain links TRBV27 with TRBJ2-2, with 8 positions matching TRBD1. With 8 bases clipped from V and 4 bases from J, the junction kept 3 bases outside the gene matches. CDR1 is MNHEY, CDR2 SMNVEV, per germline (reference sequence). This CDR3 region has 13 residues. The CDR3 DNA reads as TGTGCCAGCGCAGGGGGCTTCACCGGGGAGCTGTTTTTT. Its translation: CASAGGFTGELFF.

The CDR3 DNA is TGCAGCGGCGCGAAGGGACAGGGGGCAGGCGAGACCCAGTACTTC. Residues: CSGAKGQGAGETQYF. The gene calls are TRBV29-1 and TRBJ2-5, with 12 bases lining up with TRBD1. The CDR3 has 15 residues. The V and J ends lost 7 bases and 5 bases, in that order; junction bases with no gene match: 11. The germline gives CDR1 SQVTM, CDR2 ANQGSEA.

This chain links TRBV28 with TRBJ1-5, with 7 bases aligning to TRBD1. Germline CDR1 and CDR2: MDHEN and SYDVKM. This CDR3 has 14 amino acids. Trimming at V came to 5 bases and at J to 3 bases, leaving 4 bases not matched to a gene. This CDR3 is CASSLDRNNQPQHF. In nucleotides, the CDR3 is TGTGCCAGCAGTCTGGACAGGAACAATCAGCCCCAGCATTTT.

In regard to this clone: The sample holds other DNA sequences that translate to the same CDR3. The chain couples TRBV11-2 to TRBJ2-1; weak D call: TRBD2 (5 bases). Trimming removed 1 base at V and 0 bases at J, with 7 bases between. This CDR3 is built from 15 residues. Germline CDR1 SGHAT, CDR2 FQNNGV. CDR3 in amino acids: CASSLGGSSYNEQFF. Here the CDR3 DNA reads TGTGCCAGCAGCTTAGGAGGGAGCTCCTACAATGAGCAGTTCTTC.

The chain employs TRBV30 and TRBJ1-4; 9 bases match TRBD1. CDR3 length: 14 amino acids. Germline CDR1 GTSNPN, CDR2 SVGIG (reference sequence). Unmatched junction bases numbered 11, after V lost 7 bases and J lost 8 bases. This chain's CDR3 is CAFLNRGREEKLFF. The CDR3 region has the DNA TGTGCCTTCCTAAACAGGGGGCGCGAAGAAAAACTGTTTTTT.

The V and J genes are TRBV7-9 and TRBJ2-1; no clear D. Between the trimmed V and J ends, which lost 5 bases and 3 bases, there was a span of 8 bases. The germline CDR1 and CDR2 sequences are SEHNR and FQNEAQ (reference sequence). The CDR3 runs to 13 residues. The CDR3, as DNA: TGTGCCAGCAGCGAGAACGGCTACAATGAGCAGTTCTTC. Encoded protein: CASSENGYNEQFF.

The rearrangement uses TRBV10-3 and TRBJ2-7; TRBD2 is a possible D gene (6 bases). The CDR3 runs 13 residues. The V gene lost 3 bases and the J gene lost 5 bases, with 11 bases spanning the gap. From germline, CDR1 is ENHRY and CDR2 SYGVKD. DNA for the CDR3: TGTGCCATCAGTGAAATGGGGGAGGACGAGCAGTACTTC. It codes for CAISEMGEDEQYF.